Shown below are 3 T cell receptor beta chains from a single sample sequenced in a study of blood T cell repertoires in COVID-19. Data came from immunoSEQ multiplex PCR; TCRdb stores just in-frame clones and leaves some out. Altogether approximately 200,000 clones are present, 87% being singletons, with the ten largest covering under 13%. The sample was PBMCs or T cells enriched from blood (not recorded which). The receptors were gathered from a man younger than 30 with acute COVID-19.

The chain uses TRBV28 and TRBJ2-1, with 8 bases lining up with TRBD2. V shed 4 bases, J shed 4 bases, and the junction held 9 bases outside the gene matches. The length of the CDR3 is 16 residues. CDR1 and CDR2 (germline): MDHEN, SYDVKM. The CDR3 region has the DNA TGTGCCAGCAGTTACCTACTAGCGGACTCTTACAATGAGCAGTTCTTC. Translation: CASSYLLADSYNEQFF.

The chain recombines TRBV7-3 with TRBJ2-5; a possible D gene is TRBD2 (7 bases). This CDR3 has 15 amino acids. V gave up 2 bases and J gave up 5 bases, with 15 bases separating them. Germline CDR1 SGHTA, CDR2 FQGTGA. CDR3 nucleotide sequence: TGTGCCAGCAGCTTAGTTGGGGGGGCTCGGGAGACCCAGTACTTC. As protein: CASSLVGGARETQYF.

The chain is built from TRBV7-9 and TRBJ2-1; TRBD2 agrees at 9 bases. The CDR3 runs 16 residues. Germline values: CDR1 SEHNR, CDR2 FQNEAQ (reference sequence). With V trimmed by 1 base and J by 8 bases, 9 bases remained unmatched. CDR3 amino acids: CASSLGVAGVFDEQFF. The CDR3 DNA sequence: TGTGCCAGCAGCTTAGGGGTAGCGGGAGTATTCGATGAGCAGTTCTTC.